The clone carrying this T cell receptor beta chain was observed a few times. Its antigen is unknown. Cell sorting via CD45RO/CCR7/CD25/CD127/CD95/CD27 was performed to obtain CD4+ naive, central memory, regulatory and stem cell-like memory cells. There are 11 residues in the CDR3. Germline-derived CDR1 and CDR2 are SQVTM and ANQGSEA. V lost 4 bases and J 8 bases, leaving 11 bases between the germline ends. This sample was taken from a study of beta chain features in type 1 diabetes. For the study at large: In age, gender and cell yields, patients were similar to healthy donors. Overall study findings and caveats: Across all four CD4+ subsets, people with type 1 diabetes showed modestly shorter TCRB CDR3s.

Sequenced material consisted of expressed TCRB transcripts (all of the isolated RNA was reverse transcribed). Naive, central memory and regulatory T cell samples produced a mean of about 3.5 million reads. Clones were read by immunoSEQ multiplex PCR, and TCRdb kept only the in-frame ones, dropping some. Of a few hundred thousand clones listed, over 25% are singletons. The chain carries TRBV29-1 and TRBJ1-2; D gene unclear. The sequence was obtained from a man younger than 30 in good health. What was sequenced was naive CD4+ T cells from blood. This CDR3 is CSVGRFGGYTF. DNA for the CDR3: TGCAGCGTTGGACGGTTCGGGGGCTACACCTTC.